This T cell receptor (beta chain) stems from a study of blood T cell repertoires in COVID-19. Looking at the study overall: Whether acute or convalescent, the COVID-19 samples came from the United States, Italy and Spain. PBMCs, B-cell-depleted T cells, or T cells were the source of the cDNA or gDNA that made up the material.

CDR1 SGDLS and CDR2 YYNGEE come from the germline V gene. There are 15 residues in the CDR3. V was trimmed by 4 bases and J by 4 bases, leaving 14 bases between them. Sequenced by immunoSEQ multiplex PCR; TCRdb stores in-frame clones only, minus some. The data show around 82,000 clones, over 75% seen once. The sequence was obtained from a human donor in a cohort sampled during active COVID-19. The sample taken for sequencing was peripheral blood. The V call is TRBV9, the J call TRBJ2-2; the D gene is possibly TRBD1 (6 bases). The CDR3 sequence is CASSPPDRITGELFF. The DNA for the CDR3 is TGTGCCAGCAGCCCCCCGGACAGAATCACCGGGGAGCTGTTTTTT. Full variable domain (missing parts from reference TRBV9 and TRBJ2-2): DSGVTQTPKHLITATGQRVTLRCSPRSGDLSVYWYQQSLDQGLQFLIQYYNGEERAKGNILERFSAQQFPDLHSELNLSSLELGDSALYFCASSPPDRITGELFFGEGSRLTVL.